The T cell receptor (beta chain) described here comes from a study of T cell changes during pregnancy in multiple sclerosis. The CDR3 extends over 13 amino acids. Germline V gene data show CDR1 as SGHNT and CDR2 as YYREEE (reference sequence). The V gene lost 1 base and the J gene lost 8 bases, with 10 bases spanning the gap. Sequencing was performed with immunoSEQ multiplex PCR; in TCRdb, only in-frame clones are kept and a portion is missing. The sample has roughly 100,000 clones, 85% to 95% seen once. V and J are TRBV5-4 and TRBJ2-1; D may be TRBD2 (6 bases). This specimen consisted of peripheral blood, obtained after pregnancy. This TCR was sampled from a female donor with multiple sclerosis, enrolled in a pregnancy study. In DNA form, the CDR3 reads TGTGCCAGCAGCTTGTGGCGGGATGATGAGCAGTTCTTC. This codes for CASSLWRDDEQFF. Variable domain in full (rest from reference TRBV5-4 and TRBJ2-1): ETGVTQSPTHLIKTRGQQVTLRCSSQSGHNTVSWYQQALGQGPQFIFQYYREEENGRGNFPPRFSGLQFPNYSSELNVNALELDDSALYLCASSLWRDDEQFFGPGTRLTVL.